This T cell receptor beta chain derives from a study of shared clonotypes between healthy human individuals. Overall study: Those who served as donors were a couple of women and three men between the ages of 18 and 49.

Only CD45RO-negative cells positively selected for CCR7 counted as naive CD8 cells, so terminally differentiated effector memory CD45RA+ cells were excluded. Notes on the study in general: The study found approximately 5% of naive CD4 clonotypes shared across a handful of donors.

Trimming pared 0 bases from V and 3 bases from J, leaving 8 bases between. The V gene's germline CDR1 is MNHEY and CDR2 SMNVEV (reference sequence). CDR3 length: 14 amino acids. Here immunoSEQ multiplex PCR was the method, and the copy in TCRdb shows in-frame clones only, minus some. The data hold 1.5 million to 2.5 million clones, with about 95% observed a single time. About this clone: The antigen is undetermined. Distinct nucleotide sequences in the sample also encode this CDR3.

V is TRBV27 and J is TRBJ1-1; D is possibly TRBD1 (5 bases). This clonotype was obtained from a man younger than 35 in good health. The material sequenced was naive CD8+ T cells sorted from blood. CDR3 region: CASSLSGGDTEAFF. CDR3 DNA sequence: TGTGCCAGCAGTTTATCCGGGGGGGACACTGAAGCTTTCTTT.